Shown below are 16 T cell receptor beta chains from a single sample sequenced in a study of cytomegalovirus exposure and HLA in healthy donors. PCR primers comprised 60 Vbeta and 13 Jbeta primers. TCRdb's copy holds only in-frame clones and misses some; the assay was immunoSEQ multiplex PCR. The profile shows about 180,000 clones, around 80% of them singletons. The sequenced sample consisted of PBMCs. These receptors all stem from a man in his late teens or twenties in good health and CMV-seronegative.

The CDR3 sequence is CASRTSGSTDTQYF. For the CDR3, the DNA is TGCGCCAGCAGAACTAGCGGGAGCACAGATACGCAGTATTTT. The chain couples TRBV5-1 to TRBJ2-3; TRBD2 agrees at 9 bases. The CDR3 runs to 14 residues. Germline CDR1 and CDR2: SGHRS and YFSETQ. The J segment lost 0 bases and the V segment lost 5 bases, leaving 1 base of the junction unmatched. Based on the CDR3 plus reference TRBV5-1 and TRBJ2-3, the full variable domain is KAGVTQTPRYLIKTRGQQVTLSCSPISGHRSVSWYQQTPGQGLQFLFEYFSETQRNKGNFPGRFSGRQFSNSRSEMNVSTLELGDSALYLCASRTSGSTDTQYFGPGTRLTVL.

The chain combines TRBV6-5 with TRBJ1-2; 9 nucleotides align to TRBD1. The V and J ends lost 1 base and 6 bases, in that order; junction bases with no gene match: 9. CDR1 and CDR2 from the germline V gene are MNHEY and SVGAGI. The CDR3 sequence is 16 residues long. This chain's CDR3 is CASSYYLGQGMHGYTF. In DNA, the CDR3 is TGTGCCAGCAGTTACTATTTGGGACAGGGAATGCATGGCTACACCTTC.

The CDR3 protein is CASSQVFVERTQETQYF. The CDR3 DNA reads TGCGCCAGCAGCCAAGTGTTCGTTGAGCGGACCCAAGAGACCCAGTACTTC. The V gene is TRBV4-1, the J gene TRBJ2-5; TRBD2 is a possible D gene (5 bases). The germline V gene encodes CDR1 MGHRA and CDR2 YSYEKL. This CDR3 region has 17 residues. Deletions cut 1 base from V and 1 base from J, with 16 bases between.

The chain uses TRBV5-1 and TRBJ2-5; TRBD2 aligns across 12 bases. The CDR3 covers 16 residues. The ends lost 0 bases at V and 0 bases at J; junction bases unmatched: 0. The germline V gene has CDR1 SGHRS and CDR2 YFSETQ. The CDR3 DNA follows: TGCGCCAGCAGCTTGGGGACTAGCGGGGACCAAGAGACCCAGTACTTC. Translated: CASSLGTSGDQETQYF.

Only a few counts were recorded for this clone. V gene TRBV4-1 combines with J gene TRBJ2-7; 8 nucleotides line up with TRBD1. This CDR3 has 13 residues. The germline gives CDR1 MGHRA, CDR2 YSYEKL. V shed 5 bases and J 4 bases; nucleotides not matched to a gene: 4. The CDR3 loop reads CASSFRTGYEQYF. The CDR3 coding sequence is TGCGCCAGCAGCTTTAGGACAGGGTACGAGCAGTACTTC.

J is TRBJ2-2 and V is TRBV6-4, with D maybe TRBD1 (5 bases). CDR3 length equals 15 residues. CDR1 and CDR2 from the germline V gene are MRHNA and SNTAGT. The V end lost 4 bases, the J end lost 0 bases, and 9 bases lay between the germline ends. The CDR3 protein is CASSADRANTGELFF. The CDR3 coding sequence is TGTGCCAGCAGTGCCGACAGAGCGAACACCGGGGAGCTGTTTTTT.

The gene calls are TRBV6-5 and TRBJ2-1; TRBD1 aligns across 10 bases. The junction had 8 bases not matched to a gene; V was cut back by 6 bases and J by 6 bases. Germline CDR1 MNHEY, CDR2 SVGAGI. The CDR3 extends over 15 amino acids. CDR3 coding DNA: TGTGCCAGCAGCTACGACAGGGGGCTGTCCAATGAGCAGTTCTTC. Its protein product is CASSYDRGLSNEQFF.

The CDR3 region is CASSEAMGGFTDTQYF. The CDR3 region has the DNA TGTGCCAGCAGTGAAGCCATGGGGGGATTCACAGATACGCAGTATTTT. The chain is built from TRBV6-1 and TRBJ2-3, with D maybe TRBD2 (6 bases). The CDR3 is made up of 16 amino acids. V shed 0 bases and J shed 2 bases, with 12 bases lying between them. CDR1 and CDR2 from the germline V gene are MNHNS and SASEGT.

The rearrangement joins TRBV6-6 to TRBJ2-6; D may be TRBD2 (6 bases). This CDR3 spans 16 amino acids. V was shortened by 6 bases and J by 4 bases, with 16 bases between the two germline ends. From germline, CDR1 is MNHNY and CDR2 SVGAGI (reference sequence). CDR3 DNA: TGTGCCAGCAGGAGGGACGGGGGAATGGGGGCCAACGTCCTGACTTTC. Its translation is CASRRDGGMGANVLTF.

This clone has more than one count but fewer than ten. CDR3 DNA: TGCGCCAGCAGCCAAGATTGGCGGGGGGCGACCTACGAGCAGTACTTC. Translation gives CASSQDWRGATYEQYF. The V and J genes are TRBV4-3 and TRBJ2-7; 8 bases line up with TRBD2. CDR3 length: 16 amino acids. Germline V gene data show CDR1 as LGHNA and CDR2 as YSLEER. Trimming at V came to 0 bases and at J to 2 bases, leaving 6 bases not matched to a gene.

This clone has just one count. The chain combines TRBV11-2 with TRBJ1-2; perhaps TRBD1 as D (5 bases). CDR3 size: 14 residues. Germline values: CDR1 SGHAT, CDR2 FQNNGV. V shed 6 bases and J shed 4 bases, with 15 bases lying between them. The CDR3 DNA reads as TGTGCCAGCAGGAAAACAGGAGACCCCTATGGCTACACCTTC. Amino acids: CASRKTGDPYGYTF.

The J gene is TRBJ2-7, the V gene TRBV19, with D perhaps TRBD1 (5 bases). The CDR3 extends over 14 amino acids. The ends were cut back, 6 bases at V and 0 bases at J, with 12 bases in the middle. Germline V lookup: CDR1 LNHDA, CDR2 SQIVND (reference sequence). The CDR3 protein is CASSLQGSSYEQYF. The CDR3 nucleotides are TGTGCCAGTAGCCTCCAGGGTTCCTCCTACGAGCAGTACTTC.

This clone was recorded once. The CDR3 spells CAPQTGASYEQYF. CDR3 coding DNA: TGTGCCCCACAGACAGGGGCCTCCTACGAGCAGTACTTC. The chain is built from TRBV30 and TRBJ2-5; 8 bases match TRBD1. The J call is in doubt because the DNA end fits TRBJ2-7 better. Germline CDR1 reads GTSNPN; CDR2 reads SVGIG (reference sequence). CDR3 length: 13 residues.

CDR3 nucleotide sequence: TGTGCCAGCATGCGGCGGGGGCTGAACACTGAAGCTTTCTTT. Its protein is CASMRRGLNTEAFF. J is TRBJ1-1 and V is TRBV2; possibly TRBD1 for D (6 bases). The CDR3 extends over 14 amino acids. Germline V lookup: CDR1 SNHLY, CDR2 FYNNEI. Trimming pared 7 bases from V and 0 bases from J, leaving 12 bases between.

The CDR3 DNA follows: TGTGCCAGCACCTTCCGAGCGGGAGGGTCGAATGAGCAGTTCTTC. Translated, it gives CASTFRAGGSNEQFF. The gene calls are TRBV11-2 and TRBJ2-1; 10 nucleotides match TRBD2. This CDR3 comprises 15 residues. Germline loops: CDR1 SGHAT, CDR2 FQNNGV. Trimming took 7 bases from V and 7 from J; bases not matched to a gene: 10.

The chain links TRBV27 to TRBJ2-3, with 11 nucleotides matching TRBD1. Losses at the gene ends were 7 bases for V and 3 bases for J; bases not matched to a gene: 6. CDR3 size: 15 residues. CDR1 MNHEY and CDR2 SMNVEV come from the germline V gene (reference sequence). In nucleotides, the CDR3 is TGTGCCAGCAATACCGGACAGGGGGCGACAGATACGCAGTATTTT. Amino acids: CASNTGQGATDTQYF.